This T cell receptor (beta chain) was retrieved from a study of CD8 T cells in ankylosing spondylitis (dated by TCRdb to about 2017). In terms of the full investigation: The study profiled T cell receptor beta repertoires in healthy donors and ankylosing spondylitis patients to find disease-linked TCR variants. Peripheral blood samples were taken, and synovial fluid was additionally collected from ankylosing spondylitis patients. The whole study cohort included 108 healthy donors and 25 ankylosing spondylitis patients.

For sequencing, an Illumina HiSeq 2500 was employed. Quantitative 5'-RACE with molecular barcodes was used to prepare TCR beta libraries. As for the authors' bioinformatics: A new computational method based on a probabilistic model of VDJ rearrangement was used to identify disease-linked TCR variants. TCRdb cleaned the public reads at Q25 with fastp, built clones with MiXCR and kept in-frame beta chains. Rows matching on CDR3 protein sequence are summarized as one entry with the most common DNA and genes. The V and J calls reflect TCRdb's pipeline rather than the authors' work. The sample profile shows fewer than 450,000 distinct CDR3 sequences; under 20% of them were found once. Of the sample, about 0.94% is held by the ten largest clones. The full study reports these points: Some TCR beta motif variants had previously been reported in synovial fluid and blood of reactive arthritis patients, which suggested common disease-initiation mechanisms. The disease-linked clones were reported as significantly enriched in matched synovial fluid samples from ankylosing spondylitis patients. Blood from ankylosing spondylitis patients appeared to be characterized by a TCR beta motif composed of under 10 highly homologous amino acid variants. A CD8+ phenotype was shown by the disease-linked clones, which were found at relatively low frequencies in peripheral blood.

Concerning this clonotype itself: Its antigen target is currently unknown. Base qualities are missing; no much larger clone stands one base away.

According to the germline V gene (reference sequence), CDR1 reads DFQATT and CDR2 reads SNEGSKA. Unmatched junction bases come to 9, with V trimmed by 0 bases and J by 10 bases. Counted from cysteine to phenylalanine, this CDR3 has 15 amino acids. The read is trimmed to its CDR3 DNA, 45 bases read in frame from base 1. The sequence joins TRBV20-1 to TRBJ1-6; the junction holds 7 bases that match TRBD1. The sequenced sample consisted of blood, either unsorted or a sorted T cell fraction (not recorded which). This TCR came from a male donor with ankylosing spondylitis. The CDR3 has the sequence CSAREGANRGSPLHF. The nucleotides are TGCAGTGCTAGAGAGGGGGCGAACAGGGGCTCACCCCTCCACTTT.